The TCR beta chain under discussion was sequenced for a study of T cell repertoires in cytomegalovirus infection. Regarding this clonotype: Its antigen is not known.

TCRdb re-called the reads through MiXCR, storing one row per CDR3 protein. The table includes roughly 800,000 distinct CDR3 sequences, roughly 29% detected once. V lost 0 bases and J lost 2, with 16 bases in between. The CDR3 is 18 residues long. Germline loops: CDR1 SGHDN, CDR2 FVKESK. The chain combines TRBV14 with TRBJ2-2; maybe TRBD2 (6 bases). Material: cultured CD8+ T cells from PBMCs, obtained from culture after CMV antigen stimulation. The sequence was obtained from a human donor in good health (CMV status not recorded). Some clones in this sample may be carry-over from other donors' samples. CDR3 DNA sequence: TGTGCCAGCAGCCAAGAATGGGGGGACCGGAGCAACACCGGGGAGCTGTTTTTT. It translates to CASSQEWGDRSNTGELFF.